Listed below are T cell receptor beta chains from one sample, sequenced in a study of blood T cell repertoires in COVID-19. Data came from immunoSEQ multiplex PCR; TCRdb stores just in-frame clones and leaves some out. Of 140,000 or so clones in the sample, more than 75% were seen once. The sequencing sample was made of peripheral blood. The origin of the receptors is a human donor in a cohort sampled during active COVID-19. CDR3s include the opening cysteine and the closing phenylalanine or tryptophan. A D gene is named only where the DNA matches it firmly. Clone size, where shown, is once, few, many, or a class for clones that have expanded.

V gene	J gene	D gene	clone size	CDR3 DNA	CDR3 protein
TRBV19	TRBJ2-2	.	.	TGTGCCAGTAGTACCTCTATTAGCGGGGAGCTGTTTTTT	CASSTSISGELFF
TRBV7-6	TRBJ2-5	TRBD2	.	TGTGCCAGCAGCTTCCTAGCGGGTGGCCAAGAGACCCAGTACTTC	CASSFLAGGQETQYF
TRBV27	TRBJ2-7	TRBD2	.	TGTGCCAGCGGGGAGCGGGACTCCTACGAGCAGTACTTC	CASGERDSYEQYF
TRBV5-1	TRBJ2-2	.	.	TGCGCCAGCAGCTTGGCCGTCACCGGGGAGCTGTTTTTT	CASSLAVTGELFF
TRBV27	TRBJ2-1	TRBD2	.	TGTGCCAGCAGTCCCGGACTAGCGGGGGGCGTCGGCGATGAGCAGTTCTTC	CASSPGLAGGVGDEQFF
TRBV7-8	TRBJ2-2	TRBD1	few	TGTGCCAGCAGCTTAGAGGGGACAGGGGTTGCTACCGGGGAGCTGTTTTTT	CASSLEGTGVATGELFF
TRBV5-1	TRBJ2-1	TRBD1	.	TGCGCCAGCAGCGGACAGGGGGGACCCTTTGAGCAGTTCTTC	CASSGQGGPFEQFF
TRBV7-9	TRBJ2-1	TRBD2	.	TGTGCCAGCAGCTCGGGACTAGCGGGAGTGAATGAGCAGTTCTTC	CASSSGLAGVNEQFF
TRBV7-9	TRBJ1-2	.	.	TGTGCCAGCAGCGCAAGGGGACGAGGGGGCTATGGCTACACCTTC	CASSARGRGGYGYTF
TRBV28	TRBJ1-1	.	few	TGTGCCACGCACTCTTCGGGGGGGTTGGTGAACACTGAAGCTTTCTTT	CATHSSGGLVNTEAFF
TRBV5-1	TRBJ2-3	TRBD2	.	TGCGCCAGCAGCTTTGACCTTAGCGGGGCCAGCACAGATACGCAGTATTTT	CASSFDLSGASTDTQYF
TRBV4-1	TRBJ2-1	TRBD2	.	TGCGCCAGCAGGACCCCAGCGGGAGAGCAGTTCTTC	CASRTPAGEQFF
TRBV30	TRBJ1-2	.	.	TGTGCCTGGAGTGTAACCCACAGGGATGGCTACACCTTC	CAWSVTHRDGYTF
TRBV19	TRBJ2-5	TRBD2	once	TGTGCCAGTAGCACCCGCCTGGAGCGGGAGGGGGAGACCCAGTACTTC	CASSTRLEREGETQYF
TRBV18	TRBJ1-1	TRBD1	.	TGTGCCAGCTCACTAGAGGACAGGGGGCCTCTCACTGAAGCTTTCTTT	CASSLEDRGPLTEAFF
TRBV6-6	TRBJ1-1	TRBD1	.	TGTGCCAGCAGTTACTCCCGGGGACAGGGAGGAACTGAAGCTTTCTTT	CASSYSRGQGGTEAFF
TRBV29-1	TRBJ2-7	.	.	TGCAGCGTTGGCCGGGACACCTACGAGCAGTACTTC	CSVGRDTYEQYF
TRBV28	TRBJ1-5	TRBD1	once	TGTGCCAGCAGTCGGATGACAGGGGCTCTCGAGCAGCCCCAGCATTTT	CASSRMTGALEQPQHF
TRBV15	TRBJ1-5	.	.	TGTGCCACCAGCAAAAACGGGAATCAGCCCCAGCATTTT	CATSKNGNQPQHF
TRBV12-3/TRBV12-4	TRBJ2-1	.	.	TGTGCCAGCCACAGGGTGGTGGATAATGAGCAGTTCTTC	CASHRVVDNEQFF
TRBV7-9	TRBJ2-3	.	.	TGTGCCAGCAGCTCCTCACGGGGTGCCCCAGATACGCAGTATTTT	CASSSSRGAPDTQYF
TRBV11-1	TRBJ2-1	.	.	TGTGCCAGCAGCTTAGAAATGGGGGGAACTGAGCAGTTCTTC	CASSLEMGGTEQFF
TRBV5-1	TRBJ1-1	TRBD1	.	TGCGCCAGCAGTGCTGGGACAGGTGAAGCTATGAACACTGAAGCTTTCTTT	CASSAGTGEAMNTEAFF
TRBV5-4	TRBJ1-1	TRBD1	.	TGTGCCAGCAGCTTGGTGAGGACAGGGGGCCGAACTGAAGCTTTCTTT	CASSLVRTGGRTEAFF
TRBV4-1	TRBJ1-5	TRBD1	.	TGCACCAGCAGCCATGACAGGGGCAATCAGCCCCAGCATTTT	CTSSHDRGNQPQHF
TRBV27	TRBJ2-2	.	.	TGTGCCAGCAGTTCCCAACGGATGGCGGGGAACACCGGGGAGCTGTTTTTT	CASSSQRMAGNTGELFF
TRBV19	TRBJ2-1	TRBD2	.	TGTGCCAGTAGTACCCAGGGGGGACTAGCGGGAGGTGAGCAGTTCTTC	CASSTQGGLAGGEQFF
TRBV9	TRBJ1-3	.	.	TGTGCCAGCAGCGTAGGGGCAGGTAGAAACACCATATATTTT	CASSVGAGRNTIYF
TRBV5-1	TRBJ2-5	.	.	TGCGCCAGCAGCTTGGAGGGAGAGGGGACCCAGTACTTC	CASSLEGEGTQYF
TRBV21-1	TRBJ2-1	.	.	TGTGCCAGCAGCAAGGGGACAGGGGGGAGAGCGGGAGTGTTCTACAATGAGCAGTTCTTC	CASSKGTGGRAGVFYNEQFF
TRBV7-6	TRBJ2-3	.	.	TGTGCCAGCAGTGAGCGGGCCACTAGCACAGATACGCAGTATTTT	CASSERATSTDTQYF
TRBV7-9	TRBJ1-4	.	.	TGTGCCACCGAGCTCGGGGGTGGTAATGAAAAACTGTTTTTT	CATELGGGNEKLFF
TRBV11-2	TRBJ2-3	.	.	TGTGCCAGCAGCTTAGCCAGCGTCTCAGATACGCAGTATTTT	CASSLASVSDTQYF
TRBV3-1/TRBV3-2	TRBJ1-2	.	once	TGTGCCAGCAGCCCTACAGCTAACTATGGCTACACCTTC	CASSPTANYGYTF
TRBV19	TRBJ2-1	TRBD2	.	TGTGCCAGTAGTAAAACTAGCGGGCGGTACAATGAGCAGTTCTTC	CASSKTSGRYNEQFF
TRBV5-5	TRBJ2-2	.	once	TGTGCCAGCAGCTTGGGGCAGTTGAACACCGGGGAGCTGTTTTTT	CASSLGQLNTGELFF
TRBV29-1	TRBJ2-1	.	.	TGCAGCGTTCTGACGTCCGGGGTGAGCTCCTACAATGAGCAGTTCTTC	CSVLTSGVSSYNEQFF
TRBV18	TRBJ2-4	.	.	TGTGCCAGCTCACCACCCACGGTCAAAAACATTCAGTACTTC	CASSPPTVKNIQYF
TRBV3-1/TRBV3-2	TRBJ2-5	.	.	TGTGCCAGCAGCCAAGGGCGGGTCTTCCAAGAGACCCAGTACTTC	CASSQGRVFQETQYF
TRBV5-1	TRBJ2-2	TRBD1	.	TGCGCCAGCAGACAGGGGGGAACCGGGGAGCTGTTTTTT	CASRQGGTGELFF
TRBV20-1	TRBJ2-5	.	once	TGCAGTGCGGGACAAGAAGAGACCCAGTACTTC	CSAGQEETQYF
TRBV28	TRBJ2-7	.	.	TGTGCCAGCAGTTTGGGATCCACTAGTTACCACGAGCAGTACTTC	CASSLGSTSYHEQYF
TRBV27	TRBJ2-7	.	.	TGTGCCAGCAGTTTGTCGGGGAGGTACGAGCAGTACTTC	CASSLSGRYEQYF
TRBV5-7	TRBJ2-7	.	.	TGTGCCAGCAGCTTAGCTTTCCCGTACGAGCAGTACTTC	CASSLAFPYEQYF
TRBV5-1	TRBJ2-2	.	once	TGCGCCAGCAGCTTGGCCGGGACAATGAACACCGGGGAGCTGTTTTTT	CASSLAGTMNTGELFF
TRBV4-1	TRBJ2-7	TRBD2	.	TGCGCCAGCAGCCAAGGGTTACTAGCGACGACCTACGAGCAGTACTTC	CASSQGLLATTYEQYF
TRBV28	TRBJ1-2	.	.	TGTGCCACCGGGACCCCAACAGGGGGCTACACCTTC	CATGTPTGGYTF
TRBV6-1	TRBJ2-1	TRBD2	.	TGTGCCAGCAGTGATTTATCGGCGGGAGGGCTAGGGAATGAGCAGTTCTTC	CASSDLSAGGLGNEQFF
TRBV3-1/TRBV3-2	TRBJ2-5	.	.	TGTGCCAGCAGCCAACACCCTCAGGCCGAGACCCAGTACTTC	CASSQHPQAETQYF
TRBV3-1/TRBV3-2	TRBJ2-6	TRBD2	.	TGTGCCAGCAGCCAAGATACTAGCGGGGCTGGGGCCAACGTCCTGACTTTC	CASSQDTSGAGANVLTF
TRBV11-1	TRBJ2-6	.	.	TGTGCCAGCAGCTCGAACAGGGTGACTGGGGCCAACGTCCTGACTTTC	CASSSNRVTGANVLTF
TRBV3-1/TRBV3-2	TRBJ2-7	.	.	TGTGCCAGCAGCCATTCGGGTTCCTTCTCCTACGAGCAGTACTTC	CASSHSGSFSYEQYF
TRBV9	TRBJ2-1	.	.	TGTGCCAGCAGCGTAGGGTCTAGCGCCCCGCCTCAGCAGTTCTTC	CASSVGSSAPPQQFF
TRBV15	TRBJ2-7	.	.	TGTGCCACCAGCAGAGGACAGCTCGGCTCCTACGAGCAGTACTTC	CATSRGQLGSYEQYF
TRBV5-6	TRBJ1-2	.	.	TGTGCCAGCAGCTTGAAGGAAAGCGCCTCAATTTATGGCTACACCTTC	CASSLKESASIYGYTF
TRBV28	TRBJ2-6	TRBD1	.	TGTGCCAGCACCATGGCCGGACAGGACCCCTCTGGGGCCAACGTCCTGACTTTC	CASTMAGQDPSGANVLTF
TRBV21-1	TRBJ2-7	.	.	TGTGCCAGCAGCAAAACCCAGGTGGGAGACAGGAGACCCACCTACGAGCAGTACTTC	CASSKTQVGDRRPTYEQYF
TRBV28	TRBJ2-7	TRBD2	.	TGTGCCAGCAGTTTAACGGCGGGAGGGGGTTACGAGCAGTACTTC	CASSLTAGGGYEQYF
TRBV18	TRBJ2-7	TRBD1	.	TGTGCCAGCTCCCAGGACAGGGGAAGGCACGAGCAGTACTTC	CASSQDRGRHEQYF
TRBV3-1/TRBV3-2	TRBJ2-5	.	.	TGTGCCAGCAGCCAAAAGCTTAGCCTCCAAGAGACCCAGTACTTC	CASSQKLSLQETQYF